The T cell receptor (beta chain) under discussion was sequenced for a study of T cells in Graves' hyperthyroidism and ophthalmopathy. The study, taken as a whole, reports: Most thyroid clonotypes with frequency above 0.001 were detected in blood. Ophthalmopathy was model-predicted a median about 6.7 months pre-onset.

This clonotype was picked up a small number of times. Its antigen is currently unknown. Sequence at one end of the junction differs from germline and may be a read error. From RNA transcripts, TCR beta CDR3 regions were amplified. HTBI primers were the set used in a first-round RT-PCR of the TCR CDR3. TCRdb reprocessed the multiplex PCR reads via MiXCR and lists one record per CDR3 protein. The sample carries about 620,000 distinct CDR3 sequences, 15% to 20% recorded once. The germline V gene encodes CDR1 KGHSH and CDR2 LQKENI. This CDR3 contains 12 residues. V and J are TRBV18 and TRBJ2-7; D not certain. This TCR derives from a woman in her 30s with Graves' hyperthyroidism. Sequencing was carried out using blood. The CDR3 DNA reads TGTGCCAGCTCACCGGGCAGCTACGAGCAGCACTTC. Its protein product is CASSPGSYEQHF.